The 10 T cell receptor beta chains presented below share a single source sample, sequenced in a study of monozygotic twins with inflammatory bowel disease. Using the 5' RACE reads, TCRdb records one entry per CDR3 protein without DNA. The sample table sets out about 330,000 distinct CDR3 sequences. Sequencing used blood. Source of these receptors: a human donor with ulcerative colitis or Crohn's disease, or a healthy co-twin of an affected twin (not recorded which).

This chain connects TRBV12-3 or TRBV12-4 to TRBJ2-1. CDR3 length: 14 residues. The CDR3 is CASRLAGFSNEQFF.

V and J are TRBV20-1 and TRBJ2-2; the D gene TCRdb calls, TRBD2, cannot be checked with no DNA. The length of the CDR3 is 14 residues. Germline loops: CDR1 DFQATT, CDR2 SNEGSKA (reference sequence). This CDR3 reads CSARAGRGTGELFF.

The rearrangement joins TRBV5-1 to TRBJ1-1. The CDR3 consists of 14 residues. Germline CDR1 is SGHRS and CDR2 is YFSETQ. The CDR3: CASSPTPDIAEAFF. The entire variable domain, with the rest obtained from reference TRBV5-1 and TRBJ1-1, is as follows: KAGVTQTPRYLIKTRGQQVTLSCSPISGHRSVSWYQQTPGQGLQFLFEYFSETQRNKGNFPGRFSGRQFSNSRSEMNVSTLELGDSALYLCASSPTPDIAEAFFGQGTRLTVV.

The CDR3 here is CASSLRLSFEKLFF. The chain has TRBV7-8 and TRBJ1-4. The CDR3 covers 14 residues. Germline V CDR1 and CDR2: SGHVS, FQNEAQ.

The chain is built from TRBV18 and TRBJ2-7. CDR3 length: 15 residues. Germline V lookup: CDR1 KGHSH, CDR2 LQKENI. CDR3 residues: CASSPSVGTSYEQYF. The full variable domain, in which reference TRBV18 and TRBJ2-7 provide the parts outside the CDR3, is NAGVMQNPRHLVRRRGQEARLRCSPMKGHSHVYWYRQLPEEGLKFMVYLQKENIIDESGMPKERFSAEFPKEGPSILRIQQVVRGDSAAYFCASSPSVGTSYEQYFGPGTRLTVT.

The V gene is TRBV4-1, the J gene TRBJ1-1; the D call of TRBD1 rests on TCRdb alone, since no DNA is present to check it. CDR1 is MGHRA, CDR2 YSYEKL, per germline. The CDR3 sequence is 18 residues long. This chain's CDR3 is CASSPAGADGGKNTEAFF.

J is TRBJ2-6 and V is TRBV6-1. The CDR3 has 14 residues. Germline lookup yields CDR1 MNHNS and CDR2 SASEGT. Here the CDR3 reads CASRQFSGANVLTF.

The J gene is TRBJ1-2, the V gene TRBV6-5. Per the germline V gene, CDR1 is MNHEY and CDR2 is SVGAGI. This CDR3 has 13 amino acids. CDR3 sequence: CASGFPQLAGYTF.

The chain uses TRBV28 and TRBJ1-5; there is no DNA to check the TCRdb D call of TRBD1. The germline V gene encodes CDR1 MDHEN and CDR2 SYDVKM. This CDR3 is built from 12 residues. The CDR3 loop reads CASSGGYQPQHF. The full variable domain, completed using reference TRBV28 and TRBJ1-5, is DVKVTQSSRYLVKRTGEKVFLECVQDMDHENMFWYRQDPGLGLRLIYFSYDVKMKEKGDIPEGYSVSREKKERFSLILESASTNQTSMYLCASSGGYQPQHFGDGTRLSIL.

The CDR3 loop reads CATSPRGSTDTQYF. The rearrangement joins TRBV24-1 to TRBJ2-3; the TCRdb call, TRBD2, lacks DNA for checking. Looked up from germline, CDR1 is KGHDR and CDR2 is SFDVKD. The CDR3 runs 14 residues.